The clone carrying this TCR beta chain was counted once. The antigen is unknown. Per germline, CDR1 LNHDA and CDR2 SQIVND (reference sequence). CDR3 length equals 13 residues. V lost 5 bases to trimming and J lost 7 bases; unmatched junction nucleotides: 7. The sample is drawn from a study of OX40 agonist ivuxolimab in advanced cancers. Samples were taken at baseline and on day 1 of cycles 4 and 7. General observations from the study: In CD8+ T cells, expanded clones were on average more numerous than in CD4+. At 0.1 to 3.0 mg/kg and by week 6, CD4+ and CD8+ T cells in the blood had expanded clonally.

Assay used: immunoSEQ multiplex PCR; TCRdb lists only in-frame clones, some missing. Seen here are 50,000 or so clones, 85% observed once, and the top ten hold about a fifth. This chain links TRBV19 with TRBJ2-7, with 8 bases that match TRBD1. This TCR derives from an adult with an advanced solid tumor such as melanoma, head and neck, liver or kidney cancer. Sequencing used CD4+ or CD8+ T cells sorted from blood, obtained in a trial of the OX40 agonist ivuxolimab. This CDR3 reads CASSASGGKEQYV. The CDR3 DNA reads as TGTGCCAGTAGTGCCTCAGGGGGCAAAGAGCAGTACGTC.